This T cell receptor beta chain was identified in a study of T cell responses to AZD1222 COVID-19 vaccine. General observations from the study: No day 14 peak samples; only post-peak repertoires were characterized. Seropositive AZD1222 recipients at baseline numbered only five or six.

The table came from immunoSEQ multiplex PCR; TCRdb's copy has only in-frame clones and leaves some out. Among 150,000 to 200,000 clones, around 92% were seen once, and the ten largest hold 7.5% to 9.5%. Concerning this clone itself: The antigen is unknown.

Germline CDR1 reads SGHVS; CDR2 reads FQNEAQ. V was shortened by 2 bases and J by 4 bases, with 6 bases between the two germline ends. This CDR3 region has 14 residues. The J gene is TRBJ1-6, the V gene TRBV7-8; D gene uncertain. The clonotype comes from an adult in good health. This specimen consisted of peripheral blood, obtained on day 0 of AZD1222 vaccination. This chain's CDR3 is CASSLLGYNSPLHF. The CDR3 DNA reads as TGTGCCAGCAGCTTACTCGGTTATAATTCACCCCTCCACTTT.